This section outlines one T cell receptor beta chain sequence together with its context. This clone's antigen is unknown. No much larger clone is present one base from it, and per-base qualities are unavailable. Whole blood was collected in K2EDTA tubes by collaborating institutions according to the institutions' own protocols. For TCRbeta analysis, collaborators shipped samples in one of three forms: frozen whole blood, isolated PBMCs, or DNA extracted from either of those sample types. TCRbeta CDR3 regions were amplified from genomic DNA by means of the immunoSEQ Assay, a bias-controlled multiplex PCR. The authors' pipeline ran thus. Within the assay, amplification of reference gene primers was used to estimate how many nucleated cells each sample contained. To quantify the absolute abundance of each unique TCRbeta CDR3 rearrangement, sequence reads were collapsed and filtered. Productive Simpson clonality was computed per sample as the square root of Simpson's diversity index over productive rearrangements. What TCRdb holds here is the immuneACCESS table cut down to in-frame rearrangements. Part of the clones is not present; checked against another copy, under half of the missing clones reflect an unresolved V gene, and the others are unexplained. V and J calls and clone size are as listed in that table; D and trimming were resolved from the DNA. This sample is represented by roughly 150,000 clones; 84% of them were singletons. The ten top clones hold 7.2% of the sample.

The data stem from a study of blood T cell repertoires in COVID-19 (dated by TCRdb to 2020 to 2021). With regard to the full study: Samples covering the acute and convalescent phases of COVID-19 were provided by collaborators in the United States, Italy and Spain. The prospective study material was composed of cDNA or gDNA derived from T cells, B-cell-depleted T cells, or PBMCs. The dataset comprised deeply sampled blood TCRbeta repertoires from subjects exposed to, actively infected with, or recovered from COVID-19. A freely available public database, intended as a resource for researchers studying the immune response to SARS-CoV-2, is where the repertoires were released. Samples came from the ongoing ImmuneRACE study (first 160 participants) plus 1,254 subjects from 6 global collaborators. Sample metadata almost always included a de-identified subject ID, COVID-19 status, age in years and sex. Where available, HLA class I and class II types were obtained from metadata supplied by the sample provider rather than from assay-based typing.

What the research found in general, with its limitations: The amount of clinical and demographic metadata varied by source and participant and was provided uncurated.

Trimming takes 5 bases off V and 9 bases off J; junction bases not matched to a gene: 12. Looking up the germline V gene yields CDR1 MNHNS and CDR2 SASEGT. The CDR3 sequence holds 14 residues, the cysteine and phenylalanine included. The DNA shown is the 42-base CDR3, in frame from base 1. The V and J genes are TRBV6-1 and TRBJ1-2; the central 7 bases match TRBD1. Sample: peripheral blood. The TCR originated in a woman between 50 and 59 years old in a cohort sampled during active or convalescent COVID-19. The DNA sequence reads TGTGCCAGCAGTCAGGGCCCGGGGACAGACCGCTACACCTTC. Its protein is CASSQGPGTDRYTF.